These T cell receptor beta chains were read from a single sample in a study of OX40 agonist ivuxolimab in advanced cancers. Repertoires were generated with immunoSEQ multiplex PCR, while TCRdb's copy carries only in-frame clones and drops some. The table records approximately 100,000 clones, around 90% of them present only once. The material was CD4+ or CD8+ T cells sorted from blood, obtained in a trial of the OX40 agonist ivuxolimab. These receptors were obtained from an adult with an advanced solid tumor such as melanoma, head and neck, liver or kidney cancer. Each CDR3 is given with its conserved first and last residue. The D gene is left open where the match is weak. Clone size is shown for a subset of rows, as once, few, many or a class of expanded clone.

v_gene: TRBV6-6; d_gene: NA; abundance: NA; j_gene: TRBJ2-7; CDR3aa: CASSYGSREQYF; CDR3nt: TGTGCCAGCAGTTACGGATCTCGCGAGCAGTACTTC
v_gene: TRBV7-9; d_gene: NA; abundance: NA; j_gene: TRBJ1-1; CDR3aa: CASSLSPQGYAEAFF; CDR3nt: TGTGCCAGCAGCTTATCCCCTCAGGGATATGCTGAAGCTTTCTTT
v_gene: TRBV27; d_gene: TRBD1; abundance: NA; j_gene: TRBJ2-7; CDR3aa: CASMMRGRRGLYEQYF; CDR3nt: TGTGCCAGCATGATGAGGGGGCGCCGAGGCCTCTACGAGCAGTACTTC
v_gene: TRBV5-6; d_gene: NA; abundance: NA; j_gene: TRBJ2-7; CDR3aa: CASSLVQGFPNYEQYF; CDR3nt: TGTGCCAGCAGCTTGGTTCAGGGGTTCCCTAACTACGAGCAGTACTTC
v_gene: TRBV4-2; d_gene: NA; abundance: NA; j_gene: TRBJ2-1; CDR3aa: CASSPTPTGLNEQFF; CDR3nt: TGTGCCAGCAGCCCTACCCCTACAGGGTTGAATGAGCAGTTCTTC
v_gene: TRBV11-2; d_gene: NA; abundance: NA; j_gene: TRBJ2-1; CDR3aa: CASSLVGRGMYNEQFF; CDR3nt: TGTGCCAGCAGCTTAGTGGGTAGGGGTATGTACAATGAGCAGTTCTTC
v_gene: TRBV11-2; d_gene: NA; abundance: NA; j_gene: TRBJ2-5; CDR3aa: CASSPPLGEQYF; CDR3nt: TGTGCCAGCAGCCCCCCCCTAGGAGAGCAGTACTTC
v_gene: TRBV27; d_gene: NA; abundance: NA; j_gene: TRBJ1-2; CDR3aa: CASSLSGASIYTF; CDR3nt: TGTGCCAGCAGTTTATCGGGGGCATCGATCTACACCTTC
v_gene: TRBV5-1; d_gene: NA; abundance: NA; j_gene: TRBJ1-6; CDR3aa: CASSLAGGPTNSPLHF; CDR3nt: TGCGCCAGCAGCTTGGCCGGAGGGCCAACTAACTCACCCCTCCACTTT
v_gene: TRBV25-1; d_gene: NA; abundance: NA; j_gene: TRBJ2-3; CDR3aa: CASSDTWQTARTDTQYF; CDR3nt: TGTGCCAGCAGTGACACTTGGCAGACAGCCCGCACAGATACGCAGTATTTT
v_gene: TRBV6-1; d_gene: NA; abundance: NA; j_gene: TRBJ1-2; CDR3aa: CASVKGGAAGYTF; CDR3nt: TGTGCCAGCGTCAAGGGGGGGGCAGCTGGCTACACCTTC
v_gene: TRBV2; d_gene: NA; abundance: once; j_gene: TRBJ2-3; CDR3aa: CASILDGTDTQYF; CDR3nt: TGTGCCAGCATCTTGGACGGCACAGATACGCAGTATTTT
v_gene: TRBV6-6; d_gene: NA; abundance: NA; j_gene: TRBJ2-7; CDR3aa: CASSKAGYSYEQYF; CDR3nt: TGTGCCAGTTCCAAAGCCGGATACTCCTACGAGCAGTACTTC
v_gene: TRBV5-5; d_gene: NA; abundance: NA; j_gene: TRBJ1-2; CDR3aa: CASSLGAGSNAGYTF; CDR3nt: TGTGCCAGCAGCTTGGGGGCAGGGTCGAACGCTGGCTACACCTTC
v_gene: TRBV10-3; d_gene: NA; abundance: NA; j_gene: TRBJ1-2; CDR3aa: CAISPTKDYGYTF; CDR3nt: TGTGCCATCAGCCCGACCAAGGACTATGGCTACACCTTC
v_gene: TRBV2; d_gene: NA; abundance: NA; j_gene: TRBJ2-7; CDR3aa: CASKKNRAYEQYF; CDR3nt: TGTGCCAGCAAAAAAAACAGAGCCTACGAGCAGTACTTC
v_gene: TRBV2; d_gene: TRBD1; abundance: few; j_gene: TRBJ1-5; CDR3aa: CASTGQGIGQPQHF; CDR3nt: TGTGCCAGCACGGGACAGGGGATCGGTCAGCCCCAGCATTTT
v_gene: TRBV2; d_gene: TRBD1; abundance: NA; j_gene: TRBJ2-1; CDR3aa: CASRESGTGDNEQFF; CDR3nt: TGTGCCAGCAGGGAATCCGGGACAGGGGACAATGAGCAGTTCTTC
v_gene: TRBV12-5; d_gene: NA; abundance: NA; j_gene: TRBJ2-4; CDR3aa: CASGRGGGKNIQYF; CDR3nt: TGTGCTAGTGGACGAGGGGGAGGCAAAAACATTCAGTACTTC
v_gene: TRBV5-1; d_gene: NA; abundance: NA; j_gene: TRBJ2-7; CDR3aa: CASSPEATSYEQYF; CDR3nt: TGCGCCAGCAGCCCGGAGGCCACCTCCTACGAGCAGTACTTC
v_gene: TRBV5-4; d_gene: NA; abundance: NA; j_gene: TRBJ2-7; CDR3aa: CASSPAAGVKLEQYF; CDR3nt: TGTGCCAGCAGCCCGGCGGCAGGGGTTAAACTGGAGCAGTACTTC
v_gene: TRBV9; d_gene: TRBD2; abundance: NA; j_gene: TRBJ2-3; CDR3aa: CASSVAQLAADTQYF; CDR3nt: TGTGCCAGCAGCGTAGCTCAACTAGCGGCAGATACGCAGTATTTT
v_gene: TRBV7-9; d_gene: NA; abundance: NA; j_gene: TRBJ1-2; CDR3aa: CASSLGAGEIYGYTF; CDR3nt: TGTGCCAGCAGCTTAGGGGCAGGGGAGATCTATGGCTACACCTTC
v_gene: TRBV27; d_gene: NA; abundance: NA; j_gene: TRBJ1-2; CDR3aa: CASSLSSGLANYGYTF; CDR3nt: TGTGCCAGCAGTTTAAGTTCGGGACTTGCTAACTATGGCTACACCTTC
v_gene: TRBV25-1; d_gene: NA; abundance: NA; j_gene: TRBJ2-2; CDR3aa: CASSAAPGGANTGELFF; CDR3nt: TGTGCCAGCAGTGCAGCTCCTGGGGGAGCGAACACCGGGGAGCTGTTTTTT
v_gene: TRBV6-5; d_gene: NA; abundance: few; j_gene: TRBJ2-7; CDR3aa: CASSYGGSYEQYF; CDR3nt: TGTGCCAGCAGTTATGGGGGATCCTACGAGCAGTACTTC
v_gene: TRBV6-1; d_gene: NA; abundance: NA; j_gene: TRBJ2-6; CDR3aa: CASSESRAGANVLTF; CDR3nt: TGTGCCAGCAGTGAAAGTCGGGCGGGGGCCAACGTCCTGACTTTC
v_gene: TRBV27; d_gene: TRBD1; abundance: NA; j_gene: TRBJ1-4; CDR3aa: CASPRGRGHYRSNEKLFF; CDR3nt: TGTGCCAGCCCCAGGGGGCGAGGGCACTATCGCTCTAATGAAAAACTGTTTTTT
v_gene: TRBV6-1; d_gene: NA; abundance: few; j_gene: TRBJ1-1; CDR3aa: CASKDFENTEAFF; CDR3nt: TGTGCCAGCAAGGATTTCGAGAACACTGAAGCTTTCTTT
v_gene: TRBV19; d_gene: NA; abundance: NA; j_gene: TRBJ1-2; CDR3aa: CASSSTVYGYTF; CDR3nt: TGTGCCAGTAGTTCGACAGTCTATGGCTACACCTTC
v_gene: TRBV9; d_gene: TRBD1; abundance: once; j_gene: TRBJ1-4; CDR3aa: CASSVDVGTGSEKLFF; CDR3nt: TGTGCCAGCAGCGTAGACGTCGGGACAGGGAGCGAAAAACTGTTTTTT
v_gene: TRBV18; d_gene: NA; abundance: NA; j_gene: TRBJ2-1; CDR3aa: CASSPPVGGRNEQFF; CDR3nt: TGTGCCAGCTCACCACCGGTGGGGGGGCGGAATGAGCAGTTCTTC
v_gene: TRBV7-3; d_gene: NA; abundance: NA; j_gene: TRBJ1-1; CDR3aa: CASSFWGNTEAFF; CDR3nt: TGTGCCAGCAGCTTCTGGGGGAACACTGAAGCTTTCTTT
v_gene: TRBV4-3; d_gene: TRBD1; abundance: few; j_gene: TRBJ1-2; CDR3aa: CASSQDVGDRGGYTF; CDR3nt: TGCGCCAGCAGCCAAGATGTAGGAGACAGGGGTGGCTACACCTTC
v_gene: TRBV7-8; d_gene: TRBD2; abundance: NA; j_gene: TRBJ2-3; CDR3aa: CASSWGTSGGHTQYF; CDR3nt: TGTGCCAGCAGCTGGGGGACTAGCGGGGGCCATACGCAGTATTTT
v_gene: TRBV4-3; d_gene: NA; abundance: NA; j_gene: TRBJ1-3; CDR3aa: CASSPSGIINTIYF; CDR3nt: TGCGCCAGCAGCCCCTCTGGCATTATAAACACCATATATTTT
v_gene: TRBV6-6; d_gene: TRBD1; abundance: NA; j_gene: TRBJ1-5; CDR3aa: CASSHDRGQPQHF; CDR3nt: TGTGCCAGCAGTCACGACAGGGGTCAGCCCCAGCATTTT
v_gene: TRBV7-2; d_gene: NA; abundance: NA; j_gene: TRBJ2-7; CDR3aa: CASSLLKGWERIGSYEQYF; CDR3nt: TGTGCCAGCAGCTTATTAAAGGGATGGGAACGGATTGGGTCCTACGAGCAGTACTTC
v_gene: TRBV11-2; d_gene: NA; abundance: few; j_gene: TRBJ1-3; CDR3aa: CASSPLNPGDTIYF; CDR3nt: TGTGCCAGCAGCCCGCTCAACCCTGGGGACACCATATATTTT
v_gene: TRBV2; d_gene: NA; abundance: NA; j_gene: TRBJ1-4; CDR3aa: CASSELVGEKLFF; CDR3nt: TGTGCCAGCAGTGAGCTGGTCGGCGAAAAACTGTTTTTT
v_gene: TRBV4-1; d_gene: NA; abundance: NA; j_gene: TRBJ2-3; CDR3aa: CASSLRDFLGPDTQYF; CDR3nt: TGCGCCAGCAGCCTAAGAGACTTTTTGGGCCCAGATACGCAGTATTTT
v_gene: TRBV11-2; d_gene: NA; abundance: NA; j_gene: TRBJ2-3; CDR3aa: CASSALTSGGHRDTQYF; CDR3nt: TGTGCCAGCAGCGCGCTCACTAGTGGGGGGCACAGGGATACGCAGTATTTT
v_gene: TRBV5-4; d_gene: TRBD2; abundance: NA; j_gene: TRBJ2-7; CDR3aa: CASSAPGGDEQYF; CDR3nt: TGTGCCAGCAGCGCTCCCGGGGGGGATGAGCAGTACTTC
v_gene: TRBV2; d_gene: TRBD1; abundance: once; j_gene: TRBJ1-1; CDR3aa: CASSDGTGGTEAFF; CDR3nt: TGTGCCAGCAGTGACGGGACAGGGGGCACTGAAGCTTTCTTT
v_gene: TRBV21-1; d_gene: NA; abundance: NA; j_gene: TRBJ2-1; CDR3aa: CASSKVGRVSPPYNEQFF; CDR3nt: TGTGCCAGCAGCAAAGTGGGGAGGGTGAGCCCTCCCTACAATGAGCAGTTCTTC
v_gene: TRBV2; d_gene: NA; abundance: NA; j_gene: TRBJ2-2; CDR3aa: CASSGVSGTGELFF; CDR3nt: TGTGCCAGCAGTGGGGTCTCGGGGACCGGGGAGCTGTTTTTT
v_gene: TRBV7-6; d_gene: TRBD1; abundance: NA; j_gene: TRBJ2-7; CDR3aa: CASSLGQKSYEQYF; CDR3nt: TGTGCCAGCAGCTTGGGACAGAAGTCCTACGAGCAGTACTTC
v_gene: TRBV7-2; d_gene: NA; abundance: NA; j_gene: TRBJ1-4; CDR3aa: CASSFRAGGGEKLFF; CDR3nt: TGTGCCAGCAGCTTTAGGGCAGGAGGGGGTGAAAAACTGTTTTTT
v_gene: TRBV12-2; d_gene: NA; abundance: NA; j_gene: TRBJ1-4; CDR3aa: CASRQRPRSQPAPPTNEKLFF; CDR3nt: TGTGCAAGTCGCCAACGCCCCCGATCGCAACCCGCCCCCCCAACTAATGAAAAACTGTTTTTT
v_gene: TRBV5-5; d_gene: TRBD1; abundance: once; j_gene: TRBJ2-7; CDR3aa: CASSLRAGGGLGEQYF; CDR3nt: TGTGCCAGCAGCTTGAGGGCAGGGGGCGGGCTCGGTGAGCAGTACTTC
v_gene: TRBV5-1; d_gene: TRBD1; abundance: NA; j_gene: TRBJ1-5; CDR3aa: CASSLVPGTGGFSQPQHF; CDR3nt: TGCGCCAGCAGCTTGGTTCCAGGGACAGGGGGTTTTAGTCAGCCCCAGCATTTT
v_gene: TRBV19; d_gene: TRBD1; abundance: NA; j_gene: TRBJ2-5; CDR3aa: CASSIAGRGRGETQYF; CDR3nt: TGTGCCAGTAGTATAGCAGGCAGGGGGCGAGGAGAGACCCAGTACTTC
v_gene: TRBV5-5; d_gene: NA; abundance: once; j_gene: TRBJ2-3; CDR3aa: CASSFSWGGRDTQYF; CDR3nt: TGTGCCAGCAGCTTCTCGTGGGGGGGCCGTGATACGCAGTATTTT